A selection of T cell receptor beta chains follows, all from one sample in a study of technical replicates of blood from several donors. TCRdb's table, derived via immunoSEQ multiplex PCR, lists solely in-frame clones and lacks some. This sample yields 74,000 or so clones, of which about 96% are seen a single time; 0.2% belongs to the top ten. Sequencing input: T cells isolated from PBMCs. All receptors come from a human donor in good health. Each CDR3 is given with its conserved first and last residue. D genes are given only for firm matches. Only some rows state a clone size, as once, few, many or a class for expanded clones.

TRBV5-1,.,.,TRBJ2-7,CASSPSGFSYEQYF,TGCGCCAGCAGCCCGTCCGGGTTCTCCTACGAGCAGTACTTC
TRBV7-9,TRBD1,.,TRBJ2-7,CASSFRDRAGEQYF,TGTGCCAGCAGCTTTCGGGACAGGGCCGGCGAGCAGTACTTC
TRBV11-3,.,once,TRBJ2-2,CASSLGLAGRGTGELFF,TGTGCCAGCAGCTTAGGGCTCGCGGGGCGAGGGACCGGGGAGCTGTTTTTT
TRBV29-1,.,.,TRBJ2-2,CSVEDLRGRENTGELFF,TGCAGCGTTGAAGATCTTAGGGGTAGGGAGAACACCGGGGAGCTGTTTTTT
TRBV5-1,.,.,TRBJ1-1,CASSLAAPAGRDTEAFF,TGCGCCAGCAGCTTGGCGGCCCCGGCAGGGAGGGACACTGAAGCTTTCTTT
TRBV7-8,.,.,TRBJ2-7,CASSLEPTAGEQYF,TGTGCCAGCAGCTTAGAGCCGACTGCGGGAGAGCAGTACTTC
TRBV2,TRBD1,once,TRBJ2-7,CAILQGADEQYF,TGTGCCATCCTCCAGGGGGCGGATGAGCAGTACTTC
TRBV6-1,TRBD1,.,TRBJ1-5,CASSEEGGARNQPQHF,TGTGCCAGCAGTGAAGAAGGGGGCGCTCGCAATCAGCCCCAGCATTTT
TRBV2,TRBD1,.,TRBJ1-2,CASSDVGGAVLYGYTF,TGTGCCAGCAGTGATGTAGGGGGCGCCGTATTGTATGGCTACACCTTC
TRBV5-4,.,.,TRBJ2-5,CASSLVSLSKETQYF,TGTGCCAGCAGCTTGGTTTCGCTCAGTAAAGAGACCCAGTACTTC
TRBV7-3,TRBD1,once,TRBJ1-2,CASSLGGRTGSGSGYTF,TGTGCCAGCAGCTTAGGGGGTAGGACAGGGAGTGGTAGTGGCTACACCTTC
TRBV14,TRBD1,.,TRBJ2-7,CASSPTKTGWVIEQYF,TGTGCCAGCAGCCCCACCAAGACAGGGTGGGTAATCGAGCAGTACTTC
TRBV5-1,.,.,TRBJ2-7,CASSLTRYYEQYF,TGCGCCAGCAGCTTGACTCGATACTACGAGCAGTACTTC
TRBV6-5,.,.,TRBJ1-2,CASQDVRAGKEGYTF,TGTGCCAGCCAAGACGTCCGGGCAGGGAAAGAAGGCTACACCTTC
TRBV19,.,.,TRBJ2-7,CASSIGPSYEQYF,TGTGCCAGTAGTATAGGGCCCTCATACGAGCAGTACTTC
TRBV5-1,TRBD2,.,TRBJ2-1,CASSLVAGGPYNEQFF,TGCGCCAGCAGCCTGGTAGCGGGAGGGCCTTACAATGAGCAGTTCTTC
TRBV7-8,.,.,TRBJ2-5,CASSLEEYQETQYF,TGTGCCAGCAGCTTAGAAGAGTACCAAGAGACCCAGTACTTC
TRBV20-1,TRBD1,.,TRBJ2-7,CSAAGQVRYF,TGCAGTGCTGCCGGACAGGTCCGTTACTTC
TRBV11-2,TRBD2,.,TRBJ2-7,CASSSATGTTTYEQYF,TGTGCCAGCAGCTCCGCAACCGGGACTACAACCTACGAGCAGTACTTC
TRBV7-9,.,.,TRBJ1-1,CASSSQDSEAFF,TGTGCCAGCAGCTCGCAGGACAGTGAAGCTTTCTTT
TRBV11-1,.,.,TRBJ1-4,CASSSTGGSTEKLFF,TGTGCCAGCAGCTCTACGGGGGGCTCTACTGAAAAACTGTTTTTT
TRBV10-3,.,.,TRBJ1-1,CAISDREENTEAFF,TGTGCCATCAGTGATCGAGAGGAGAACACTGAAGCTTTCTTT
TRBV25-1,TRBD1,.,TRBJ1-4,CASSAGTGGRREKLFF,TGTGCCAGCAGTGCCGGGACAGGGGGTCGGAGGGAAAAACTGTTTTTT
TRBV6-1,.,.,TRBJ1-1,CASSVANREAFF,TGTGCCAGCAGTGTAGCCAACAGGGAAGCTTTCTTT
TRBV7-9,.,.,TRBJ2-7,CASSPGTESYEQYF,TGTGCCAGCAGCCCAGGGACTGAGAGCTACGAGCAGTACTTC
TRBV7-6,TRBD2,.,TRBJ2-1,CASSLLTSGRGEQFF,TGTGCCAGCAGCTTACTGACTAGCGGGAGGGGTGAGCAGTTCTTC
TRBV11-3,TRBD2,.,TRBJ2-3,CASSSGTSGVYTQYF,TGTGCCAGCAGCTCCGGGACTAGCGGGGTGTATACGCAGTATTTT
TRBV4-2,TRBD2,.,TRBJ2-1,CASSQESGLAGDNEQFF,TGTGCCAGCAGCCAGGAATCCGGACTAGCGGGAGACAATGAGCAGTTCTTC
TRBV6-1,.,.,TRBJ2-4,CASSEAAGGGIQYF,TGTGCCAGCAGTGAAGCGGCAGGGGGAGGCATTCAGTACTTC
TRBV5-5,TRBD1,.,TRBJ1-5,CASSLQGGSQPQHF,TGTGCCAGCAGCTTACAGGGGGGCAGTCAGCCCCAGCATTTT
TRBV30,TRBD1,.,TRBJ1-5,CAWSGGQNNQPQHF,TGTGCCTGGAGTGGGGGACAGAACAATCAGCCCCAGCATTTT
TRBV6-1,TRBD1,.,TRBJ1-1,CASSEGTGAPNTEAFF,TGTGCCAGCAGTGAGGGGACAGGGGCCCCGAACACTGAAGCTTTCTTT
TRBV2,.,.,TRBJ2-5,CAWRTPSGMETQYF,TGTGCCTGGAGGACGCCATCGGGTATGGAGACCCAGTACTTC